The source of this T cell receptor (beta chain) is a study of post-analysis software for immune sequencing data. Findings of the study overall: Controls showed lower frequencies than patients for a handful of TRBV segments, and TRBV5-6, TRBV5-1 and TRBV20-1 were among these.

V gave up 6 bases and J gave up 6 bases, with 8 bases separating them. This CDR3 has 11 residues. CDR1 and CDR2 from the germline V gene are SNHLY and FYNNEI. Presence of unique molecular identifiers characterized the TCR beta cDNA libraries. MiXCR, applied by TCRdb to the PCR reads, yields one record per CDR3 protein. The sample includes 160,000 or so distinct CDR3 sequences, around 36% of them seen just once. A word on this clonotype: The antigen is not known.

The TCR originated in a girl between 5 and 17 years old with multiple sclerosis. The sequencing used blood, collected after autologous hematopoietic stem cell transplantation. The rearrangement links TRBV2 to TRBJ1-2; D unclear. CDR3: CASRGRHGYTF. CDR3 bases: TGTGCCAGCAGGGGTAGGCATGGCTACACCTTC.